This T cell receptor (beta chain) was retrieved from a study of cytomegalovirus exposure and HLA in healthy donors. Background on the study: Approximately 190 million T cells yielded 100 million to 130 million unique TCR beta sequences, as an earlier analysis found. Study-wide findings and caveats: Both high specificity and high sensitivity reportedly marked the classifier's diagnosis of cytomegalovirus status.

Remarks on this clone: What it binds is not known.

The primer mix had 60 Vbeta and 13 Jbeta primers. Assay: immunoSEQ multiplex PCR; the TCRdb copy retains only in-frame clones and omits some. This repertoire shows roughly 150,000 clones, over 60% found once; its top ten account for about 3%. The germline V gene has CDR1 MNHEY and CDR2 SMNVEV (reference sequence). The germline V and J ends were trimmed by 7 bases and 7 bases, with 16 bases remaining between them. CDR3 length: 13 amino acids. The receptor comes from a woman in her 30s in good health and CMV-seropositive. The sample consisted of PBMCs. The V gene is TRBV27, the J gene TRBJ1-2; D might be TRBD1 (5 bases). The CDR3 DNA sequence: TGTGCCAGCAAACCAGTAGGGGTCGGTGGCTACACCTTC. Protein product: CASKPVGVGGYTF.